The 8 T cell receptor beta chains in this list originate from one sample, sequenced in a study of identical twins' blood T cells. A single record per CDR3 protein comes from TCRdb applying MiXCR to the 5' RACE reads. The data show 400,000 or so distinct CDR3 sequences, roughly 30% seen once. The sequencing input was PBMCs. These receptors were collected from a woman aged 18 to 50 in good health.

This clonotype was seen a few times. The rearrangement joins TRBV6-5 to TRBJ1-1, with D unclear. In germline, CDR1 is MNHEY, CDR2 SVGAGI. The CDR3 totals 13 residues. V dropped 7 bases and J dropped 0 bases, with 9 bases sitting between them. The CDR3 DNA reads as TGTGCCAGCACCCGGACCGTGAACACTGAAGCTTTCTTT. It yields the protein CASTRTVNTEAFF.

This CDR3 is CASSDYNDTDDNGYTF. CDR3 nucleotide sequence: TGTGCCAGCAGCGATTACAACGACACGGACGATAATGGCTACACCTTC. This chain links TRBV13 with TRBJ1-2; no firm D call. Germline CDR1 reads PRHDT; CDR2 reads FYEKMQ (reference sequence). With 5 bases removed from V and 6 bases from J, the gap between germline ends came to 22 bases. The CDR3 runs to 16 residues. Based on the CDR3 plus reference TRBV13 and TRBJ1-2, the full variable domain is AAGVIQSPRHLIKEKRETATLKCYPIPRHDTVYWYQQGPGQDPQFLISFYEKMQSDKGSIPDRFSAQQFSDYHSELNMSSLELGDSALYFCASSDYNDTDDNGYTFGSGTRLTVV.

This clonotype was recorded a few times. The chain employs TRBV20-1 and TRBJ1-2, with D perhaps TRBD1 (5 bases). From germline, CDR1 is DFQATT and CDR2 SNEGSKA (reference sequence). V lost 6 bases and J 4 bases, leaving 12 bases between the germline ends. The CDR3 extends over 12 amino acids. CDR3 residues: CSAQGRGYGYTF. The DNA of the CDR3 is TGCAGTGCGCAGGGTAGGGGCTATGGCTACACCTTC.

As for this clonotype: One end of the junction fails to match germline, which may point to a read error. This rearrangement joins TRBV10-3 to TRBJ2-2, with 8 bases matching TRBD1. CDR3 length: 17 amino acids. The germline CDR1 and CDR2 sequences are ENHRY and SYGVKD. Here the CDR3 DNA reads TGTGTCATCAGTCTTCGGTCCTCAGGGGGCCGGACCGGGGAGCTGTTTTTT. Translating it yields CVISLRSSGGRTGELFF.

Comments on this clonotype: A read error may account for a junction end that differs from germline. This chain uses TRBV2 with TRBJ2-3, with D unclear. CDR1 and CDR2 from the germline V gene are SNHLY and FYNNEI. The CDR3 loop spans 11 amino acids. The CDR3 is CASSNLDTRYF. The CDR3 DNA sequence: TGTGCCAGCAGCAATCTAGATACGCGGTATTTT.

V usage is TRBV7-2 and J usage is TRBJ1-4; 9 bases agree with TRBD1. With V trimmed by 5 bases and J by 4 bases, 11 bases remained unmatched. There are 17 residues in the CDR3. Germline CDR1 reads SGHTA; CDR2 reads FQGNSA. CDR3 DNA sequence: TGTGCCAGCAGCGAGCCGGGACAGGGAATCCTTAATGAAAAACTGTTTTTT. It specifies CASSEPGQGILNEKLFF.

In its sample, this clonotype was seen a few times. One end of the junction fails to match germline, which may point to a read error. The chain links TRBV5-5 to TRBJ1-2; no firm D call. The CDR3 covers 15 residues. CDR1 SGHKS and CDR2 YYEKEE come from the germline V gene (reference sequence). CDR3 loop: CASGLAFESSYGYTF. The CDR3 DNA sequence: TGTGCCAGCGGCTTGGCCTTCGAGTCTAGCTATGGCTACACCTTC.

This clonotype was counted only a few times. The chain is built from TRBV20-1 and TRBJ1-1; a possible D gene is TRBD1 (6 bases). Germline CDR1 is DFQATT and CDR2 is SNEGSKA (reference sequence). V shed 3 bases and J shed 4 bases, with 15 bases lying between them. The CDR3 consists of 14 residues. CDR3: CSASAGVRATEAFF. The CDR3 coding sequence is TGCAGTGCTAGTGCAGGGGTCCGCGCCACTGAAGCTTTCTTT.